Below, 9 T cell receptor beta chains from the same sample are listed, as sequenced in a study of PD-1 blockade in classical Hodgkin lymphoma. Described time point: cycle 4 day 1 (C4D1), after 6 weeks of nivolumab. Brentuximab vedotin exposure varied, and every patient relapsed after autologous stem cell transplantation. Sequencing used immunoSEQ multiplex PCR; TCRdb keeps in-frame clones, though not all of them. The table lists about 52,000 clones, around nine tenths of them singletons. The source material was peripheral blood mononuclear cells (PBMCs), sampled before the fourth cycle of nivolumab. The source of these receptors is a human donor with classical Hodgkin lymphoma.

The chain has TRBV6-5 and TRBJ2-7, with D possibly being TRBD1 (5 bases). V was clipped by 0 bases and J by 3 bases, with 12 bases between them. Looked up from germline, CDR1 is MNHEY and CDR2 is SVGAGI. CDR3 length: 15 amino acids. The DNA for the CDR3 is TGTGCCAGCAGTTACTCGTGGACATCGAGCTACGAGCAGTACTTC. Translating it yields CASSYSWTSSYEQYF.

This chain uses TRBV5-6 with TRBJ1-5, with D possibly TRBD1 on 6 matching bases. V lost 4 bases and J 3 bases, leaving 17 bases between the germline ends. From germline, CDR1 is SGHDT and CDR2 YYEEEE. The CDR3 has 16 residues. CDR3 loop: CASSRRGAGINQPQHF. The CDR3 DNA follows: TGTGCCAGCAGCCGACGGGGGGCAGGAATCAATCAGCCCCAGCATTTT.

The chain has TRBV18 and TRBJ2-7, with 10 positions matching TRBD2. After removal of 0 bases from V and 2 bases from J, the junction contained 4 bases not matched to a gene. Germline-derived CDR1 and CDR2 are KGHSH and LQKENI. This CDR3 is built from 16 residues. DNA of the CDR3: TGTGCCAGCTCACCACCGTGGACTAGCGGAGCCTACGAGCAGTACTTC. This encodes CASSPPWTSGAYEQYF.

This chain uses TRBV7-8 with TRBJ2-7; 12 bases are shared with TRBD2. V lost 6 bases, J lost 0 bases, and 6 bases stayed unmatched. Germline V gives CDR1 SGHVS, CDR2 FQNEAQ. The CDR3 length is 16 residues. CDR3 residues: CASSRTSGTHSYEQYF. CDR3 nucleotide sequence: TGTGCCAGCAGTCGGACTAGCGGGACCCACTCCTACGAGCAGTACTTC.

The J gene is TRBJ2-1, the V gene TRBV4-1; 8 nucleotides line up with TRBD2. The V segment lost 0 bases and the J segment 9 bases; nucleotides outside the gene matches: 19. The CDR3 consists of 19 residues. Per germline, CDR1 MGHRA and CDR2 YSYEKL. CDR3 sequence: CASSQEIDSAGGAFVEQFF. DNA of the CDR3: TGCGCCAGCAGCCAAGAAATCGATTCGGCCGGGGGGGCCTTCGTTGAGCAGTTCTTC.

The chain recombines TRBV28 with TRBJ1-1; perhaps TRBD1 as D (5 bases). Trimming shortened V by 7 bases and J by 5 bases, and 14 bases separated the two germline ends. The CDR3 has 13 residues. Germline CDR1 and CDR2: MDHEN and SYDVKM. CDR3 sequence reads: CASNYPGQTEAFF. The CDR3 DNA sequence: TGTGCCAGCAATTACCCGGGGCAGACTGAAGCTTTCTTT.

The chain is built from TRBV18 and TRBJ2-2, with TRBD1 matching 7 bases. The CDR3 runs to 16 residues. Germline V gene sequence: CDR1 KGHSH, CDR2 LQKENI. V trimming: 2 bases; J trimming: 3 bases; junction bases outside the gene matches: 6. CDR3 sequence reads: CASSPKTGVYTGELFF. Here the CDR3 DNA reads TGTGCCAGCTCACCAAAAACAGGGGTTTACACCGGGGAGCTGTTTTTT.

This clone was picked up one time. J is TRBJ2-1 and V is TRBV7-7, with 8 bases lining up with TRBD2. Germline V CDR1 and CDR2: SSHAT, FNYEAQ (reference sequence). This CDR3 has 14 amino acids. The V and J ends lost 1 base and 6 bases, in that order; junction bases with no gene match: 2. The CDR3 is CASSLGAGGNEQFF. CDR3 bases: TGTGCCAGCAGCTTAGGGGCGGGAGGCAATGAGCAGTTCTTC.

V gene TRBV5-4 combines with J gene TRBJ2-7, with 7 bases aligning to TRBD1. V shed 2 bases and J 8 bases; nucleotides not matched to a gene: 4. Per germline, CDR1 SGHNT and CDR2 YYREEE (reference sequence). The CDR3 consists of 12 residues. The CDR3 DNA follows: TGTGCCAGCAGCTTTGACAGGGCTAAGCAGTACTTC. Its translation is CASSFDRAKQYF.